The 19 T cell receptor beta chains below all came from one sample that was sequenced in a study of beta chain features in type 1 diabetes (dated by TCRdb to between 2018 and 2020). Summary of the overall study and its limitations: Type 1 diabetes patients showed a moderate but significant shortening of TCRB CDR3 length in all four CD4+ subsets.

The method behind the library was the immunoSEQ multiplex PCR assay. The entire amount of isolated RNA was reverse transcribed using the High Capacity cDNA Reverse Transcription Kit, so the sequenced TCRB transcripts were expressed ones. Imported from immuneACCESS, the table was reduced by TCRdb to in-frame sequences with V and J called. These copies leave out some clones; in studies compared against another copy, an unresolved V gene accounts for under half, and the cause of the remainder is not known. Counted in this sample were about 740,000 clones; about an eighth of them appeared once. The top ten clones comprise about 0.02% of the sample. No antigen is known for these receptors. The sample taken for sequencing was naive CD4+ T cells from blood. In the paper's terms, the cell subset or site label means: true naive CD4+ T cells. The receptors come from a man aged 18 to 30 with type 1 diabetes.

This clone was observed a few times. The V call is TRBV6-5, the J call TRBJ2-3; the D gene is possibly TRBD2 (7 bases). This CDR3 is 14 amino acids long. Germline loops: CDR1 MNHEY, CDR2 SVGAGI. Trimming stripped 5 bases from V and 3 bases from J, with 12 bases between. CDR3: CASSTGGLTDTQYF. In DNA form, the CDR3 reads TGTGCCAGCAGTACCGGGGGGCTAACAGATACGCAGTATTTT.

A few counts support this clone. The chain employs TRBV25-1 and TRBJ2-1, with 7 bases that match TRBD1. Trimming took 4 bases from V and 7 from J; bases not matched to a gene: 7. The germline V gene has CDR1 MGHDK and CDR2 SYGVNS. The CDR3 length is 14 residues. The CDR3 DNA sequence: TGTGCCAGCAGTGCAAGACAGGGACGGAATGAGCAGTTCTTC. Protein product: CASSARQGRNEQFF.

This clone was recorded a few times. This sample also contains other DNA sequences that code for the same CDR3. This chain uses TRBV5-1 with TRBJ2-7; D might be TRBD1 (5 bases). The CDR3 has 13 amino acids. V was shortened by 0 bases and J by 2 bases, with 6 bases between the two germline ends. Germline values: CDR1 SGHRS, CDR2 YFSETQ. DNA for the CDR3: TGCGCCAGCAGCTTGGAGGGGCCCTACGAGCAGTACTTC. Encoded protein: CASSLEGPYEQYF.

Worth noting for this clone: This sample includes further DNA sequences coding for the same CDR3. The chain uses TRBV18 and TRBJ1-2, with a tentative D call TRBD1 (5 bases). This CDR3 contains 15 residues. Germline V CDR1 and CDR2: KGHSH, LQKENI. The V end lost 0 bases, the J end lost 2 bases, and 10 bases lay between the germline ends. CDR3 DNA: TGTGCCAGCTCACCACCAGGGACGGGAAACTATGGCTACACCTTC. Amino acids: CASSPPGTGNYGYTF.

As regards this clone: A junction boundary mismatches the germline segment, possibly from a read error. The chain's CDR3 is CASSPGLAGNEQFF. CDR3 in DNA: TGTGCTAGCAGCCCGGGACTAGCCGGCAATGAGCAGTTCTTC. The chain uses TRBV7-7 and TRBJ2-1; TRBD2 aligns across 9 bases. This CDR3 is 14 amino acids long. Germline lookup yields CDR1 SSHAT and CDR2 FNYEAQ (reference sequence).

V usage is TRBV7-9 and J usage is TRBJ2-1; D might be TRBD2 (6 bases). CDR1 is SEHNR and CDR2 is FQNEAQ in the germline V gene (reference sequence). V was shortened by 5 bases and J by 7 bases, with 24 bases between the two germline ends. This CDR3 comprises 17 residues. The CDR3 coding sequence is TGTGCCAGCAGCCAGGAGGGGCGGTTTTCCCGGGGGAATGAGCAGTTCTTC. Translation gives CASSQEGRFSRGNEQFF.

The chain carries TRBV12-5 and TRBJ1-1, with 7 bases aligning to TRBD1. Germline V CDR1 and CDR2: LGHNT, FRNRAP. With 1 base clipped from V and 7 bases from J, the junction kept 6 bases outside the gene matches. The CDR3 is 14 residues long. CDR3 nucleotide sequence: TGTGCTAGTGGTTTGGGCACGGACAGGAGTGAAGCTTTCTTT. Protein: CASGLGTDRSEAFF.

The chain joins TRBV6-5 to TRBJ2-1; 12 nucleotides line up with TRBD2. V lost 6 bases, J lost 10 bases, and 10 bases stayed unmatched. The CDR3 length is 15 residues. The germline CDR1 and CDR2 sequences are MNHEY and SVGAGI. CDR3 sequence: CASRFGLAGTREQFF. In DNA form, the CDR3 reads TGTGCCAGCAGGTTTGGACTAGCGGGGACTAGGGAGCAGTTCTTC.

The V gene is TRBV6-1, the J gene TRBJ1-6; D is possibly TRBD1 (6 bases). Trimming took off 4 bases at V and 10 bases at J, with 17 bases between the two ends. Germline CDR1 MNHNS, CDR2 SASEGT. The CDR3 is 15 amino acids. The CDR3 DNA sequence: TGTGCCAGCAGTGCGACCGAAGGACAGAACTCACCCCTCCACTTT. This encodes CASSATEGQNSPLHF.

Note on this clone: Its ends do not fully match the called genes, so a read error is possible. The chain combines TRBV7-7 with TRBJ2-3; tentative D call: TRBD2 (6 bases). Germline V gene data show CDR1 as SSHAT and CDR2 as FNYEAQ (reference sequence). The CDR3 is made up of 16 amino acids. This CDR3 reads CASSLGAEGLTDTQYF. CDR3 DNA sequence: TGTGCTAGCAGCTTAGGAGCGGAGGGACTCACAGATACGCAGTATTTT.

V usage is TRBV23-1 and J usage is TRBJ1-6, with 7 bases matching TRBD1. TRBV23-1 is recorded as an ORF, its role being uncertain. V gave up 3 bases and J gave up 9 bases; unmatched junction bases: 14. The length of the CDR3 is 17 residues. The CDR3 DNA sequence: TGCGCCAGCAGTCATACGGCAGGGGGAAGGAATAGTTCACCCCTCCACTTT. Amino acid sequence: CASSHTAGGRNSSPLHF.

The CDR3 spells CASSYSGEQYF. The CDR3 coding sequence is TGTGCCAGCAGTTACAGTGGCGAGCAGTACTTC. The rearrangement joins TRBV2 to TRBJ2-7; no clear D gene. This CDR3 has 11 amino acids. In germline, CDR1 is SNHLY, CDR2 FYNNEI. Trimming left V 5 bases short and J 6 bases short, with 8 bases between.

This clone was seen a handful of times. For the CDR3, the DNA is TGTGCCTGGAGGCGGACTAGCGGTTACGAGCAGTACTTC. This codes for CAWRRTSGYEQYF. The chain uses TRBV30 and TRBJ2-7, with 10 positions matching TRBD2. V lost 3 bases, J lost 4 bases, and 3 bases stayed unmatched. The CDR3 contains 13 residues. Germline loops: CDR1 GTSNPN, CDR2 SVGIG (reference sequence).

This clone showed up just a few times. The rearrangement joins TRBV14 to TRBJ1-5, with D unresolved. Looked up from germline, CDR1 is SGHDN and CDR2 is FVKESK. This CDR3 is built from 13 residues. Trimming removed 1 base at V and 8 bases at J, with 9 bases between. This CDR3 is CASSQVTGEPQHF. CDR3 nucleotide sequence: TGTGCCAGCAGCCAAGTCACGGGCGAGCCCCAGCATTTT.

This clone has a handful of counts. The chain has TRBV6-1 and TRBJ2-1; D perhaps matches TRBD1 (5 bases). Germline V gives CDR1 MNHNS, CDR2 SASEGT. Trimming removed 3 bases from V and 8 bases from J, with 17 bases in between. CDR3 length: 15 residues. The CDR3 spells CASSELFQGRDEQFF. The DNA for the CDR3 is TGTGCCAGCAGTGAGCTCTTCCAGGGTCGCGATGAGCAGTTCTTC.

There are a few counts of this clone. This chain connects TRBV30 to TRBJ1-2; no clear D gene. CDR3 length: 14 residues. CDR1 and CDR2 from the germline V gene are GTSNPN and SVGIG (reference sequence). With 0 bases removed from V and 0 bases from J, the gap between germline ends came to 8 bases. CDR3 DNA sequence: TGTGCCTGGAGTGTCATGGCCGCTAACTATGGCTACACCTTC. Amino acid sequence: CAWSVMAANYGYTF.

CDR3 nucleotides: TGCGCCAGCAGCTCCCAGACTAGCTCCTACGAGCAGTACTTC. Encoded protein: CASSSQTSSYEQYF. The rearrangement joins TRBV5-1 to TRBJ2-7; possibly TRBD2 for D (6 bases). The germline CDR1 and CDR2 sequences are SGHRS and YFSETQ. This CDR3 comprises 14 residues. V was shortened by 3 bases and J by 0 bases, with 10 bases between the two germline ends.

V usage is TRBV6-6 and J usage is TRBJ1-2, with TRBD1 identical over 8 bases. The length of the CDR3 is 15 residues. Germline lookup yields CDR1 MNHNY and CDR2 SVGAGI (reference sequence). V gave up 4 bases and J gave up 6 bases; unmatched junction bases: 10. CDR3 DNA sequence: TGTGCCAGCAGTTCTACGACAGGGGCGAGTCATGGCTACACCTTC. As protein: CASSSTTGASHGYTF.

There are a few counts of this clone. The J gene is TRBJ1-2, the V gene TRBV2; D is ambiguous. The V end lost 4 bases, the J end lost 0 bases, and 6 bases lay between the germline ends. From germline, CDR1 is SNHLY and CDR2 FYNNEI. The CDR3 has 13 amino acids. The CDR3 nucleotides are TGTGCCAGCAGTGCTGGGACTAACTATGGCTACACCTTC. Translation: CASSAGTNYGYTF.